The 30 T cell receptor beta chains listed next were all sequenced from one sample in a study of hypomethylating agent response in myelodysplastic syndrome. The data were produced by immunoSEQ multiplex PCR, yet TCRdb's version contains in-frame clones alone and is incomplete. The table has approximately 5,900 clones, about 80% seen once. The sample in question was bone marrow, obtained before or after starting hypomethylating agent treatment for myelodysplastic syndrome (not recorded which). The receptors derive from a human donor with myelodysplastic syndrome.

By share, this clone ranks as medium-sized. The genes are TRBV5-1 and TRBJ1-4; a possible D gene is TRBD1 (6 bases). Germline V gene data show CDR1 as SGHRS and CDR2 as YFSETQ. The V and J ends lost 0 bases and 0 bases respectively, with 6 bases between them. This CDR3 has 15 residues. The chain's CDR3 is CASSLDRATNEKLFF. The CDR3 nucleotides are TGCGCCAGCAGCTTGGACAGGGCAACTAATGAAAAACTGTTTTTT.

The chain has TRBV6-1 and TRBJ1-1; 9 bases align to TRBD1. After removal of 10 bases from V and 1 base from J, the junction contained 7 bases not matched to a gene. The CDR3 has 14 amino acids. The germline V gene has CDR1 MNHNS and CDR2 SASEGT. The CDR3 sequence is CATGDRARNTEAFF. The CDR3 nucleotides are TGTGCCACGGGGGACAGGGCACGGAACACTGAAGCTTTCTTT.

The chain uses TRBV13 and TRBJ2-3; TRBD1 matches 7 bases. After removal of 5 bases from V and 0 bases from J, the junction contained 11 bases not matched to a gene. CDR1 and CDR2 (germline): PRHDT, FYEKMQ (reference sequence). The CDR3 has 17 amino acids. The CDR3 DNA follows: TGTGCCAGCAGCGTCTTCCCCGGGGACAGTAGCACAGATACGCAGTATTTT. Protein: CASSVFPGDSSTDTQYF.

CDR3 in amino acids: CASSFRGLGSVNEQFF. CDR3 sequence (DNA): TGTGCCAGCAGCTTTCGAGGACTAGGATCGGTCAATGAGCAGTTCTTC. The V and J genes are TRBV5-6 and TRBJ2-1; 7 bases are a match to TRBD2. Germline CDR1 and CDR2: SGHDT and YYEEEE. The length of the CDR3 is 16 residues. Unmatched junction bases numbered 11, after V lost 2 bases and J lost 6 bases.

This clone was seen a handful of times. The CDR3 DNA follows: TGCGCCAGCAGTGAGTCGACTAGCGGGAGTCGGAATGAGCAGTTCTTC. Its translation: CASSESTSGSRNEQFF. The chain has TRBV10-1 and TRBJ2-1; 12 bases match TRBD2. Germline CDR1 is WNHNN and CDR2 is SYGVQD (reference sequence). The CDR3 extends over 16 amino acids. J lost 7 bases, V lost 0 bases, and 4 bases had no gene match.

V and J are TRBV5-1 and TRBJ2-5; D gene ambiguous. The CDR3 consists of 12 residues. V dropped 3 bases and J dropped 3 bases, with 6 bases sitting between them. CDR1 is SGHRS and CDR2 is YFSETQ in the germline V gene. The CDR3 DNA sequence: TGCGCCAGCAGCTATGCGGAAGAGACCCAGTACTTC. Translating it yields CASSYAEETQYF.

CDR3 coding DNA: TGTGCCAGCAGCGTATCGCCTAACAATCAGCCCCAGCATTTT. Encoded protein: CASSVSPNNQPQHF. The J gene is TRBJ1-5, the V gene TRBV9; D not resolved. The CDR3 is 14 amino acids. Trimming took 1 base from V and 3 from J, leaving 8 bases between them. Germline V lookup: CDR1 SGDLS, CDR2 YYNGEE. Filled out from reference TRBV9 and TRBJ1-5, the complete variable domain reads DSGVTQTPKHLITATGQRVTLRCSPRSGDLSVYWYQQSLDQGLQFLIQYYNGEERAKGNILERFSAQQFPDLHSELNLSSLELGDSALYFCASSVSPNNQPQHFGDGTRLSIL.

The chain uses TRBV2 and TRBJ2-1; 8 bases line up with TRBD2. This CDR3 region has 13 residues. Germline trimming cut 2 bases from V and 9 bases from J; bases unmatched to any gene: 3. Germline CDR1 and CDR2: SNHLY and FYNNEI. The CDR3 protein is CASSETRGGEQFF. DNA for the CDR3: TGTGCCAGCAGTGAAACACGGGGGGGTGAGCAGTTCTTC.

Only a few counts were recorded for this clone. The chain employs TRBV4-2 and TRBJ2-1; D remains unclear. Trimming stripped 1 base from V and 12 bases from J, with 13 bases between. This CDR3 region has 13 residues. Germline V lookup: CDR1 LGHNA, CDR2 YNFKEQ. This CDR3 reads CASSQAGVVGQFF. The CDR3, as DNA: TGTGCCAGCAGCCAAGCAGGCGTCGTTGGGCAGTTCTTC.

The chain has TRBV14 and TRBJ2-2, with 9 bases aligning to TRBD2. There are 17 residues in the CDR3. CDR1 and CDR2 from the germline V gene are SGHDN and FVKESK. Germline trimming cut 0 bases from V and 6 bases from J; bases unmatched to any gene: 8. The CDR3 DNA is TGTGCCAGCAGCCAAGAAACGGCGGGGGGGCCTGCCGGGGAGCTGTTTTTT. This translates into CASSQETAGGPAGELFF.

This chain connects TRBV5-4 to TRBJ2-2, with 9 bases identical to TRBD2. Per germline, CDR1 SGHNT and CDR2 YYREEE (reference sequence). The CDR3 runs 16 residues. The ends lost 0 bases at V and 0 bases at J; junction bases unmatched: 0. The CDR3 sequence: CASSLGTSANTGELFF. Written as DNA, the CDR3 is TGTGCCAGCAGCTTGGGGACTAGCGCGAACACCGGGGAGCTGTTTTTT.

DNA for the CDR3: TGCGCCAGCAGCTTGGGGTCGGGAGTCCCTTTTGAGCAGTACTTC. This codes for CASSLGSGVPFEQYF. V is TRBV5-1 and J is TRBJ2-7; a possible D gene is TRBD2 (6 bases). The CDR3 consists of 15 residues. The V gene's germline CDR1 is SGHRS and CDR2 YFSETQ. The V end was cut by 0 bases, the J end by 7 bases, with 17 bases between.

This chain's CDR3 is CASSQDGSVVRGPGANVLTF. For the CDR3, the DNA is TGTGCCAGCAGCCAAGATGGTTCAGTCGTCAGGGGGCCTGGGGCCAACGTCCTGACTTTC. The chain employs TRBV4-2 and TRBJ2-6; 8 bases match TRBD1. Germline CDR1 LGHNA, CDR2 YNFKEQ. The CDR3 totals 20 residues. The V and J ends lost 0 bases and 2 bases, in that order; junction bases with no gene match: 12.

This clone occurred a few times. The genes are TRBV28 and TRBJ1-2, with TRBD1 identical over 8 bases. V lost 8 bases and J lost 5; bases outside the gene matches: 4. CDR1 is MDHEN and CDR2 is SYDVKM in the germline V gene. CDR3 length: 12 residues. In DNA form, the CDR3 reads TGTGCCAGCCGGACAGGGACTTATGGCTACACCTTC. This translates into CASRTGTYGYTF.

The rearrangement links TRBV27 to TRBJ1-1; D call uncertain. Per germline, CDR1 MNHEY and CDR2 SMNVEV (reference sequence). The CDR3 is 14 amino acids. The germline V and J ends were trimmed by 0 bases and 11 bases, with 16 bases remaining between them. This CDR3 is CASSLSMGSGRAFF. The CDR3 DNA reads as TGTGCCAGCAGTTTATCGATGGGGTCGGGTAGGGCTTTCTTT.

V usage is TRBV7-2 and J usage is TRBJ1-5; 7 nucleotides align to TRBD1. The CDR3 extends over 15 amino acids. Germline loops: CDR1 SGHTA, CDR2 FQGNSA. The trim removed 5 bases at V and 3 bases at J, leaving 7 bases unmatched. CDR3 nucleotides: TGTGCCAGCAGCCCGCACAGGGGCCCCAATCAGCCCCAGCATTTT. It codes for CASSPHRGPNQPQHF.

The chain uses TRBV27 and TRBJ1-5, with no clear D. This CDR3 has 14 amino acids. Germline V CDR1 and CDR2: MNHEY, SMNVEV (reference sequence). Trimming stripped 6 bases from V and 0 bases from J, with 9 bases between. CDR3 in amino acids: CASSREYSNQPQHF. The CDR3 DNA reads TGTGCCAGCAGCCGGGAGTATAGCAATCAGCCCCAGCATTTT.

The V and J genes are TRBV5-1 and TRBJ1-3, with D unclear. Germline V CDR1 and CDR2: SGHRS, YFSETQ. The V end was cut by 5 bases, the J end by 1 base, with 7 bases between. The CDR3 has 13 amino acids. In nucleotides, the CDR3 is TGCGCCAGCAGGGGTGGTTCTGGAAACACCATATATTTT. Its translation is CASRGGSGNTIYF.

This clone was detected a few times. The chain is built from TRBV5-1 and TRBJ1-2, with D unclear. This CDR3 is built from 15 residues. V was cut by 4 bases and J by 8 bases, with 21 bases left in between. CDR1 is SGHRS, CDR2 YFSETQ, per germline. CDR3 bases: TGCGCCAGCAGCCAGTCTGGAGGCCTACCGGGGGGCTACACCTTC. Residues: CASSQSGGLPGGYTF.

The rearrangement joins TRBV27 to TRBJ2-1; 9 nucleotides align to TRBD2. CDR1 is MNHEY and CDR2 is SMNVEV in the germline V gene (reference sequence). This CDR3 has 14 residues. With 8 bases clipped from V and 5 bases from J, the junction kept 7 bases outside the gene matches. The CDR3 here is CASRAAGGHNEQFF. The CDR3 DNA reads as TGTGCCAGCCGAGCCGCGGGAGGGCACAATGAGCAGTTCTTC.

The chain is built from TRBV7-3 and TRBJ2-3, with 11 positions matching TRBD2. V lost 0 bases and J lost 4; bases outside the gene matches: 0. CDR3 length: 15 residues. Germline CDR1 is SGHTA and CDR2 is FQGTGA. Written as DNA, the CDR3 is TGTGCCAGCAGCTTAACTAGCGGGGGGGCAGATACGCAGTATTTT. Amino acids: CASSLTSGGADTQYF.

This chain links TRBV30 with TRBJ1-2; D is possibly TRBD1 (5 bases). Trimming removed 1 base at V and 6 bases at J, with 12 bases between. Germline CDR1 is GTSNPN and CDR2 is SVGIG (reference sequence). The CDR3 runs 13 residues. In nucleotides, the CDR3 is TGTGCCTGGAGTGGAGGAGGGGCAGATGGCTACACCTTC. Translated: CAWSGGGADGYTF.

This clone was picked up one time. V and J are TRBV7-7 and TRBJ2-2; the D is unclear. V lost 1 base and J lost 5, with 8 bases in between. The CDR3 totals 14 residues. In germline, CDR1 is SSHAT, CDR2 FNYEAQ (reference sequence). The CDR3 here is CASSLVVSTGELFF. CDR3 in DNA: TGTGCCAGCAGCTTAGTTGTCTCAACCGGGGAGCTGTTTTTT.

The J gene is TRBJ1-2, the V gene TRBV28; tentative D call: TRBD1 (6 bases). The germline V and J ends were trimmed by 7 bases and 4 bases, with 13 bases remaining between them. The CDR3 runs 13 residues. The germline V gene encodes CDR1 MDHEN and CDR2 SYDVKM. Here the CDR3 DNA reads TGTGCCAGCACCCGAGGGGACATCTATGGCTACACCTTC. Translation: CASTRGDIYGYTF.

The V gene is TRBV10-3, the J gene TRBJ1-4, with D perhaps matching TRBD1 (5 bases). V gave up 0 bases and J gave up 6 bases, with 11 bases separating them. The CDR3 length is 15 residues. In germline, CDR1 is ENHRY, CDR2 SYGVKD. The CDR3 sequence is CAISESRGSDEKLFF. The CDR3 DNA is TGTGCCATCAGTGAGTCACGGGGGTCGGATGAAAAACTGTTTTTT.

The chain has TRBV2 and TRBJ2-3; 13 bases fit TRBD2. The V and J ends lost 6 bases and 0 bases, in that order; junction bases with no gene match: 9. Germline CDR1 reads SNHLY; CDR2 reads FYNNEI. CDR3 length: 18 amino acids. The chain's CDR3 is CASRGLAGNRLSTDTQYF. For the CDR3, the DNA is TGTGCCAGCAGGGGACTAGCGGGGAACCGGTTGAGCACAGATACGCAGTATTTT.

In this sample, this clone turned up once. The V call is TRBV5-4, the J call TRBJ2-3; 10 bases are a match to TRBD2. This CDR3 is 16 amino acids long. V was pared by 0 bases and J by 4 bases, with 5 bases of the junction left unmatched. Germline CDR1 is SGHNT and CDR2 is YYREEE (reference sequence). In DNA, the CDR3 is TGTGCCAGCAGCTTGGGAAGCGGGAGGGCCCCAGATACGCAGTATTTT. It yields the protein CASSLGSGRAPDTQYF.

The J gene is TRBJ2-2, the V gene TRBV6-6, with 9 bases matching TRBD2. V lost 7 bases to trimming and J lost 8 bases; unmatched junction nucleotides: 14. This CDR3 comprises 16 residues. CDR1 and CDR2 from the germline V gene are MNHNY and SVGAGI (reference sequence). CDR3 sequence reads: CASISGRGGVSGELFF. The CDR3 DNA follows: TGTGCCAGCATTTCAGGGCGGGGGGGAGTTTCAGGGGAGCTGTTTTTT.

The V gene is TRBV2, the J gene TRBJ2-7; no definite D call. Trimming took off 1 base at V and 4 bases at J, with 5 bases between the two ends. The germline CDR1 and CDR2 sequences are SNHLY and FYNNEI. This CDR3 is 12 amino acids long. CDR3 residues: CASSEVGYEQYF. The CDR3 bases are TGTGCCAGCAGTGAAGTAGGGTACGAGCAGTACTTC. The variable domain in full, with the rest retrieved from reference TRBV2 and TRBJ2-7, is EPEVTQTPSHQVTQMGQEVILRCVPISNHLYFYWYRQILGQKVEFLVSFYNNEISEKSEIFDDQFSVERPDGSNFTLKIRSTKLEDSAMYFCASSEVGYEQYFGPGTRLTVT.

This clone was counted between two and nine times. V gene TRBV18 combines with J gene TRBJ1-5; possibly TRBD1 for D (6 bases). With 5 bases removed from V and 8 bases from J, the gap between germline ends came to 13 bases. The CDR3 spans 13 residues. CDR1 and CDR2 from the germline V gene are KGHSH and LQKENI. For the CDR3, the DNA is TGTGCCAGCTCATCCAGGGGTTCGGAGCCCCAGCATTTT. The encoded protein is CASSSRGSEPQHF. Full variable domain (rest looked up from reference TRBV18 and TRBJ1-5): NAGVMQNPRHLVRRRGQEARLRCSPMKGHSHVYWYRQLPEEGLKFMVYLQKENIIDESGMPKERFSAEFPKEGPSILRIQQVVRGDSAAYFCASSSRGSEPQHFGDGTRLSIL.